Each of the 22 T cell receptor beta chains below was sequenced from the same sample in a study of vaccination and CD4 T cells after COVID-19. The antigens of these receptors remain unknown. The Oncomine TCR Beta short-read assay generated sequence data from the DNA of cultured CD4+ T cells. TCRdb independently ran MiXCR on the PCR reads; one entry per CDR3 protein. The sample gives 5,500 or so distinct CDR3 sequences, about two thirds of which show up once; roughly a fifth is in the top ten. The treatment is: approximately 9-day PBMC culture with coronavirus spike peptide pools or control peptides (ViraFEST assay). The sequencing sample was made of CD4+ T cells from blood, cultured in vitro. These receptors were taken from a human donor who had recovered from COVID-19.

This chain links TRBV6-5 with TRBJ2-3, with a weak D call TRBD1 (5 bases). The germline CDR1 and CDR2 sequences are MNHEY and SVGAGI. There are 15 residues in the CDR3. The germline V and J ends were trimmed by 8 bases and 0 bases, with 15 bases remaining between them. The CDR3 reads CASCLTEISTDTQYF. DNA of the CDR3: TGTGCCAGCTGTTTGACAGAAATTAGCACAGATACGCAGTATTTT.

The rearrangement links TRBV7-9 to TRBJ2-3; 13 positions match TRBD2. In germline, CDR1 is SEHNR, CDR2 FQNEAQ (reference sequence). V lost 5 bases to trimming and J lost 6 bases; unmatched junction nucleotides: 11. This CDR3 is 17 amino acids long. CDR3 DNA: TGTGCCAGCAGCCCTACCAGACTAGCGGGAGGATCGGATACGCAGTATTTT. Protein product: CASSPTRLAGGSDTQYF.

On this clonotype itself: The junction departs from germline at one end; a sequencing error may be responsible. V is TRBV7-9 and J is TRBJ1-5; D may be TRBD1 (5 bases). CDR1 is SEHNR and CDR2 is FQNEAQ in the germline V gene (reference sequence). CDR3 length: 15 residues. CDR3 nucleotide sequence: TGTGTCAGCAGCTTAGATGGGACGAGGAATCAACCCCAGCATTTT. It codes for CVSSLDGTRNQPQHF.

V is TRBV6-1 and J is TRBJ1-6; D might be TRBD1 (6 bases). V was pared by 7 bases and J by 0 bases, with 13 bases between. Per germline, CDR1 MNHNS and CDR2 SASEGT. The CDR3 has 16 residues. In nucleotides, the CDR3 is TGTGCCAGCACCCGGGGGGCGACCTCCTATAATTCACCCCTCCACTTT. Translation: CASTRGATSYNSPLHF.

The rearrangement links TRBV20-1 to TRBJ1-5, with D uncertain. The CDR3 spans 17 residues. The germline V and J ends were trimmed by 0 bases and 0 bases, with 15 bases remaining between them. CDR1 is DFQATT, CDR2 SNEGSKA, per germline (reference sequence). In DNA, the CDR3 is TGCAGTGCTAGAGATTTAGGAGTCATGTATAGCAATCAGCCCCAGCATTTT. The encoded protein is CSARDLGVMYSNQPQHF.

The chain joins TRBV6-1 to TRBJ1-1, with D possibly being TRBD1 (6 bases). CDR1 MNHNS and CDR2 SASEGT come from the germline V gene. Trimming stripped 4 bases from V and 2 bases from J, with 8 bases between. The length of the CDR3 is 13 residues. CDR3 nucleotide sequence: TGTGCCAGCAGTGTGGGACAAAACACTGAAGCTTTCTTT. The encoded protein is CASSVGQNTEAFF.

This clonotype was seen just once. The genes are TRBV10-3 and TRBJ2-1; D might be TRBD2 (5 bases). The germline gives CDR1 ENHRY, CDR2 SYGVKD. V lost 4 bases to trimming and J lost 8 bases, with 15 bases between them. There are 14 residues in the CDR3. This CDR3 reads CAISVGRGVDEQFF. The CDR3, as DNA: TGTGCCATCAGTGTAGGACGGGGAGTGGATGAGCAGTTCTTC.

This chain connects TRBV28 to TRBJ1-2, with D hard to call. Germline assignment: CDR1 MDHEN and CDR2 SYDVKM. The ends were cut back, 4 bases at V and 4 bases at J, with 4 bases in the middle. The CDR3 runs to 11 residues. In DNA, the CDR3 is TGTGCCAGCAGTTACGTCTATGGCTACACCTTC. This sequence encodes CASSYVYGYTF.

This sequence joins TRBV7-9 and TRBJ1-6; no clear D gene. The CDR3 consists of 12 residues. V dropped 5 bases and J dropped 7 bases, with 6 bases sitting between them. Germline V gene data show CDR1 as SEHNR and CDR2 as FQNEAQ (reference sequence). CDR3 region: CASSPENSPLHF. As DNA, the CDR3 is TGTGCCAGCAGCCCCGAAAATTCACCCCTCCACTTT.

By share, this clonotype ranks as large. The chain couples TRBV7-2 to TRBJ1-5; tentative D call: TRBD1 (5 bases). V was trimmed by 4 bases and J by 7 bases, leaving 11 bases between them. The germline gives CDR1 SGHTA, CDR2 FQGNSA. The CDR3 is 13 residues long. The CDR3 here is CASSSRGEQPQHF. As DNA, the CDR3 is TGTGCCAGCAGCTCAAGGGGAGAGCAGCCCCAGCATTTT.

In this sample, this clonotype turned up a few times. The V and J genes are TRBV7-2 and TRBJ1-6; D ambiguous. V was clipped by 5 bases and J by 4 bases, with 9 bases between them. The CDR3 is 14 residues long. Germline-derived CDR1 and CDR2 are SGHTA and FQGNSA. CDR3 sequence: CASSPRDYNSPLHF. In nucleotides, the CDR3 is TGTGCCAGCAGCCCCCGCGATTATAATTCACCCCTCCACTTT.

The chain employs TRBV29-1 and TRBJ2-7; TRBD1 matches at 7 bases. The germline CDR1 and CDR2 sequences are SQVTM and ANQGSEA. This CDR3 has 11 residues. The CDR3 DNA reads TGCACCGGGACAGTCGGGTACGAGCAGTACTTC. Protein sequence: CTGTVGYEQYF.

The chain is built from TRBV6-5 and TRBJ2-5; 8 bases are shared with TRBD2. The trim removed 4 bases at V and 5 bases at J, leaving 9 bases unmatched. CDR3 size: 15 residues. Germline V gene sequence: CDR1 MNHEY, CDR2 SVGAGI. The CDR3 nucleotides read TGTGCCAGCAGTTTTATTTCGAGCGGGAGCGAGACCCAGTACTTC. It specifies CASSFISSGSETQYF.

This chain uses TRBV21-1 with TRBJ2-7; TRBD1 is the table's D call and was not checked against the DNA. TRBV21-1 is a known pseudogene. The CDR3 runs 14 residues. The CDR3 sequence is CASSNRGGTYEQYF. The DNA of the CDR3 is TGTGCCAGCAGCAACCGGGGGGGGACCTACGAGCAGTACTTC.

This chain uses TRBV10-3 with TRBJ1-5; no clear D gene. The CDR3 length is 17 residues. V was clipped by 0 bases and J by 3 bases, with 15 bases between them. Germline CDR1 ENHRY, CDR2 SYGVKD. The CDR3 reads CAISESMSRFDNQPQHF. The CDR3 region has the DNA TGTGCCATCAGTGAGTCGATGTCCAGGTTTGACAATCAGCCCCAGCATTTT.

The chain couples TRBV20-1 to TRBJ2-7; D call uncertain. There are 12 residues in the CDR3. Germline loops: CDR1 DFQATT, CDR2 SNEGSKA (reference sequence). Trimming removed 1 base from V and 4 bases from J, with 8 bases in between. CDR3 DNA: TGCAGTGCTAGAGCTCCCAGTTACGAGCAGTACTTC. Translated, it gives CSARAPSYEQYF.

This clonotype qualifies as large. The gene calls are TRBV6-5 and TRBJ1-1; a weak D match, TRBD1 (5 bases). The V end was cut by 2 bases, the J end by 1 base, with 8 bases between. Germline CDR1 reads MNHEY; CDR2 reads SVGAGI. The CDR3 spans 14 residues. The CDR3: CASSYGGENTEAFF. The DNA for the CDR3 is TGTGCCAGCAGTTACGGGGGGGAGAACACTGAAGCTTTCTTT.

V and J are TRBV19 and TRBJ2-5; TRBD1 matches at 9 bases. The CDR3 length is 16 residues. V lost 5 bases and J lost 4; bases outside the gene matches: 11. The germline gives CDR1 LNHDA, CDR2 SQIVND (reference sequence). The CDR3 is CASSPNPGTGLETQYF. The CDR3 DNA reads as TGTGCCAGTAGTCCAAATCCCGGGACAGGGTTAGAGACCCAGTACTTC.

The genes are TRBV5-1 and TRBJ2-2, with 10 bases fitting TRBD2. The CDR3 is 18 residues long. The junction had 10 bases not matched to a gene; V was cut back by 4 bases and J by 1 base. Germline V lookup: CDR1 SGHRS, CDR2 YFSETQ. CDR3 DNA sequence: TGCGCCAGCAGCCCGAAGCGGGAGGGCCGTCGGAACACCGGGGAGCTGTTTTTT. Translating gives CASSPKREGRRNTGELFF.

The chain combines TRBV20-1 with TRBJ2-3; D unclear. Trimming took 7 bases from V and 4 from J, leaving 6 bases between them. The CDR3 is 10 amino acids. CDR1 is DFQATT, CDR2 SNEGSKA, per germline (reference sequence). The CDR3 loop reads CSGAPDTQYF. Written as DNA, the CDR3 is TGCAGTGGGGCCCCAGATACGCAGTATTTT.

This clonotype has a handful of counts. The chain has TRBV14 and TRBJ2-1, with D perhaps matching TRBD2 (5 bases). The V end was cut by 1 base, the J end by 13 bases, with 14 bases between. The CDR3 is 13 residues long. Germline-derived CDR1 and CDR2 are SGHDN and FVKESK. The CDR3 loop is CASSQVVKGEQFF. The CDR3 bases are TGTGCCAGCAGCCAAGTCGTGAAGGGAGAACAGTTCTTC. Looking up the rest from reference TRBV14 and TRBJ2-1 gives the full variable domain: EAGVTQFPSHSVIEKGQTVTLRCDPISGHDNLYWYRRVMGKEIKFLLHFVKESKQDESGMPNNRFLAERTGGTYSTLKVQPAELEDSGVYFCASSQVVKGEQFFGPGTRLTVL.

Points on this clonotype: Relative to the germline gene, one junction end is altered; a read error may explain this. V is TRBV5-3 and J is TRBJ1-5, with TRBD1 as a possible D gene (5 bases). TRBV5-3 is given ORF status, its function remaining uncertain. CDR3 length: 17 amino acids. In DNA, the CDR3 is TGTACCAGAACCGCGAGGAGGGGCGTTTATAGCAATCAGCCCCAGCATTTT. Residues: CTRTARRGVYSNQPQHF.